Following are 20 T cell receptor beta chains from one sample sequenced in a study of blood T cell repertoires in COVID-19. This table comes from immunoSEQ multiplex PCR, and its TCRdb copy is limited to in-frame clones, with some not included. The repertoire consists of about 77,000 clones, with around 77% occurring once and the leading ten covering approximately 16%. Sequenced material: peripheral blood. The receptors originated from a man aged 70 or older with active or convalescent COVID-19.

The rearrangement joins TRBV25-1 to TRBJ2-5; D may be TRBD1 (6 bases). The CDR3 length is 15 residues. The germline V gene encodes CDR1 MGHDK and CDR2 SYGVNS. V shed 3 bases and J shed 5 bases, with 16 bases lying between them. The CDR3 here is CASSEGAVTGETQYF. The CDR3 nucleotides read TGTGCCAGCAGTGAGGGGGCGGTAACGGGGGAGACCCAGTACTTC.

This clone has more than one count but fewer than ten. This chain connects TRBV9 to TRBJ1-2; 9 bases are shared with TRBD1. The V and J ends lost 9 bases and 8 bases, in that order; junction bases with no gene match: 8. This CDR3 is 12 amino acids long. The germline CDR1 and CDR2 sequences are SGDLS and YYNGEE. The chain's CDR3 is CATHRGPGGYTF. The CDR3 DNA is TGTGCCACCCACAGGGGGCCGGGGGGCTACACCTTC.

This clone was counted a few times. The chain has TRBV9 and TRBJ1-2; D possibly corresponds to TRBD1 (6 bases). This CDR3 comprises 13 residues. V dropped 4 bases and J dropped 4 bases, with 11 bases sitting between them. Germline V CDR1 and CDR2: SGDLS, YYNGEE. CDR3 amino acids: CASSLDRSYGYTF. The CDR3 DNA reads TGTGCCAGCAGCCTTGACAGGAGCTATGGCTACACCTTC.

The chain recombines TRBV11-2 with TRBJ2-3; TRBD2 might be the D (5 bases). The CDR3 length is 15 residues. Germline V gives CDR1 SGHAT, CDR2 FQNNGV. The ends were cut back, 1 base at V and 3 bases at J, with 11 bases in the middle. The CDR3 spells CASSLAALATDTQYF. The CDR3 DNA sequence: TGTGCCAGCAGCTTAGCAGCTCTAGCAACAGATACGCAGTATTTT.

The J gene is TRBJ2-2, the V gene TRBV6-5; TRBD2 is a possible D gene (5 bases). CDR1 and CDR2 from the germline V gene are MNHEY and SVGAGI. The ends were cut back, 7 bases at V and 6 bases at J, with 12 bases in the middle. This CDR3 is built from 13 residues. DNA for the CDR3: TGTGCCAGCATACTAGTTTACCCCGGGGAGCTGTTTTTT. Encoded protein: CASILVYPGELFF.

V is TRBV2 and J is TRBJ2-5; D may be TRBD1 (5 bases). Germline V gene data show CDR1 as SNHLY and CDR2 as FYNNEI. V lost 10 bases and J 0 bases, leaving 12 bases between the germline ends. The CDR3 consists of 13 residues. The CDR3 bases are TGTGCCACGACAGCCCGGTACCAAGAGACCCAGTACTTC. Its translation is CATTARYQETQYF.

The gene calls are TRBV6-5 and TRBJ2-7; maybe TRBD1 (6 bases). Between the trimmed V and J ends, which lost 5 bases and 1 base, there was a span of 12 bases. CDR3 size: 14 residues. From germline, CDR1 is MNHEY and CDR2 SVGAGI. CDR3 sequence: CASSNQDRSYEQYF. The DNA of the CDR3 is TGTGCCAGCAGTAATCAGGACAGATCCTACGAGCAGTACTTC.

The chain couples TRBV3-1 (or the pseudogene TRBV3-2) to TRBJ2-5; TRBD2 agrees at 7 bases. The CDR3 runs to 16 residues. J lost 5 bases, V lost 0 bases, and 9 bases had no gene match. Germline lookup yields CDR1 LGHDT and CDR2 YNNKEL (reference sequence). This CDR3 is CASSQEVGGLSETQYF. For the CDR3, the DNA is TGTGCCAGCAGCCAAGAGGTGGGAGGGCTTAGTGAGACCCAGTACTTC.

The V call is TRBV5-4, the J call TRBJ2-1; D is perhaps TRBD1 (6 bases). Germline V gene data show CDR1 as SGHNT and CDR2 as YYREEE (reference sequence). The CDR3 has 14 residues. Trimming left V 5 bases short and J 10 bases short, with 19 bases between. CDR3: CASRPGQFPAEQFF. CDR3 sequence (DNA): TGTGCCAGCAGACCTGGACAGTTCCCAGCAGAGCAGTTCTTC. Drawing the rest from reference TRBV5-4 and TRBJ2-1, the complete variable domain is ETGVTQSPTHLIKTRGQQVTLRCSSQSGHNTVSWYQQALGQGPQFIFQYYREEENGRGNFPPRFSGLQFPNYSSELNVNALELDDSALYLCASRPGQFPAEQFFGPGTRLTVL.

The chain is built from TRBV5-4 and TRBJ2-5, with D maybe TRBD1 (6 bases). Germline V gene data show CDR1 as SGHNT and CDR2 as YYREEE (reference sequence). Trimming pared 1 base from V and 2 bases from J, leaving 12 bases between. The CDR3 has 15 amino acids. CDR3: CASSLPQGFQETQYF. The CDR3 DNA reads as TGTGCCAGCAGCTTGCCCCAGGGGTTTCAAGAGACCCAGTACTTC.

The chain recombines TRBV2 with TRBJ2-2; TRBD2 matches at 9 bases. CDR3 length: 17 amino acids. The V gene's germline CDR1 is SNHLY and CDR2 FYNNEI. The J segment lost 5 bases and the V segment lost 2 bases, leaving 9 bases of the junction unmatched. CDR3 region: CASSEPSGAGRTGELFF. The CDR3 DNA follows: TGTGCCAGCAGTGAACCTAGCGGGGCGGGAAGGACCGGGGAGCTGTTTTTT.

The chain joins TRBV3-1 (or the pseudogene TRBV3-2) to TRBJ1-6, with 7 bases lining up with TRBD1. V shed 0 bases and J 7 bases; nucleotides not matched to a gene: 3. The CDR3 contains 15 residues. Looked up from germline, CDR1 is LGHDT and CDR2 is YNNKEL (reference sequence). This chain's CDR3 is CASSQDLRGNSPLHF. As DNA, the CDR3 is TGTGCCAGCAGCCAAGATCTCAGGGGGAATTCACCCCTCCACTTT.

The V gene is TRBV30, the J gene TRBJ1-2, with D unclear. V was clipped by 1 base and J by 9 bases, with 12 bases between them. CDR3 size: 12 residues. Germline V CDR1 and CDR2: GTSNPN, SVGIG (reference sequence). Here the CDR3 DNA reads TGTGCCTGGAGTGGGGTGGAGTCAAGCTACACCTTC. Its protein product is CAWSGVESSYTF.

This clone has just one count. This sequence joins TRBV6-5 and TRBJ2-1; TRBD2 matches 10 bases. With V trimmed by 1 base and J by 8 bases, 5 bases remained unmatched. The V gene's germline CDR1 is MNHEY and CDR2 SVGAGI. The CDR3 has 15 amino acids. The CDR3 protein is CASSYLAGGQHEQFF. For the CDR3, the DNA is TGTGCCAGCAGTTACTTAGCGGGGGGACAGCATGAGCAGTTCTTC.

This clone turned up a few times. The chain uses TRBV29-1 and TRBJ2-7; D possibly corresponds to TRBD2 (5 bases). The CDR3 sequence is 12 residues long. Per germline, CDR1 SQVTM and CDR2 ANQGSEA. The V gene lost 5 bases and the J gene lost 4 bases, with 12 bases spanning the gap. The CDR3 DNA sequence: TGCAGCGTTCTTGGACGGGGATACGAGCAGTACTTC. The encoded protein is CSVLGRGYEQYF.

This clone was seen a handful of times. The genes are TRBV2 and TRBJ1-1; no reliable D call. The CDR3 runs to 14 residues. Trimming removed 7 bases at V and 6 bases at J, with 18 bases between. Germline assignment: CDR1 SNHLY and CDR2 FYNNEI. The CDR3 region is CASTEAGGGSEAFF. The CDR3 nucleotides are TGTGCCAGCACCGAGGCGGGAGGAGGCTCTGAAGCTTTCTTT.

Here the CDR3 reads CASSQEGSGVGEQFF. DNA of the CDR3: TGCGCCAGCAGCCAAGAGGGTAGCGGGGTAGGTGAGCAGTTCTTC. The rearrangement links TRBV4-1 to TRBJ2-1; 8 bases fit TRBD2. V was clipped by 0 bases and J by 9 bases; unmatched bases: 7. Per the germline V gene, CDR1 is MGHRA and CDR2 is YSYEKL. The CDR3 spans 15 residues.

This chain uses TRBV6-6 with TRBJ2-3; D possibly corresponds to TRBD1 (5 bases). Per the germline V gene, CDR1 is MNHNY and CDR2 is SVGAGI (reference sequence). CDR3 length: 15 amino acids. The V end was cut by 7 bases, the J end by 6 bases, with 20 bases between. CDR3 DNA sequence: TGTGCCAGCAAGGGGCAGGACACTCTCGTCGATACGCAGTATTTT. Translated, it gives CASKGQDTLVDTQYF.

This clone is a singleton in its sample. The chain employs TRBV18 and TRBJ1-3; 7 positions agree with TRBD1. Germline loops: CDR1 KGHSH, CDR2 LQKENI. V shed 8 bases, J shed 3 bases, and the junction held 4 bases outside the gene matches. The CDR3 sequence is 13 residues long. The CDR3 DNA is TGTGCCAGCCCGACAGGGAATGGAAACACCATATATTTT. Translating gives CASPTGNGNTIYF.

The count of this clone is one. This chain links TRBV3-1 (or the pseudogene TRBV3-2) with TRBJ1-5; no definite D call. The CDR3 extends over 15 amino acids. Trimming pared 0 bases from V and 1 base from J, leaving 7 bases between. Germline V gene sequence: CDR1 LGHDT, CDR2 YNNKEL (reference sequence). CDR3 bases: TGTGCCAGCAGCCAAGATGGGCAGAGCAATCAGCCCCAGCATTTT. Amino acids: CASSQDGQSNQPQHF.